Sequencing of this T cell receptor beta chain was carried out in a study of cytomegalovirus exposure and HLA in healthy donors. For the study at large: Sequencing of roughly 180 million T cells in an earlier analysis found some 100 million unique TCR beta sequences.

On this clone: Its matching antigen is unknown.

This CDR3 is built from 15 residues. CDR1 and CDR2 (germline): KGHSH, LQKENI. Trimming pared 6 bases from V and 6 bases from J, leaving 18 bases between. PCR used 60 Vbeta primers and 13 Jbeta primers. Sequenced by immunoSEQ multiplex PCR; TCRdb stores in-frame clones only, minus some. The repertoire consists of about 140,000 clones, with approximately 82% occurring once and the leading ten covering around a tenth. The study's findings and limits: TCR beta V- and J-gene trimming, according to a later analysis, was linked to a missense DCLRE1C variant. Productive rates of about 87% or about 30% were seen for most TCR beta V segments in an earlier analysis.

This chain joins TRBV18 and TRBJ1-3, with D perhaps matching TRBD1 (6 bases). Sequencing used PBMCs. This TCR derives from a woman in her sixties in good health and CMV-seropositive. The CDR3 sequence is CASSRGAGVENTIYF. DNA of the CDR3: TGTGCCAGCTCGCGGGGGGCAGGGGTGGAAAACACCATATATTTT.